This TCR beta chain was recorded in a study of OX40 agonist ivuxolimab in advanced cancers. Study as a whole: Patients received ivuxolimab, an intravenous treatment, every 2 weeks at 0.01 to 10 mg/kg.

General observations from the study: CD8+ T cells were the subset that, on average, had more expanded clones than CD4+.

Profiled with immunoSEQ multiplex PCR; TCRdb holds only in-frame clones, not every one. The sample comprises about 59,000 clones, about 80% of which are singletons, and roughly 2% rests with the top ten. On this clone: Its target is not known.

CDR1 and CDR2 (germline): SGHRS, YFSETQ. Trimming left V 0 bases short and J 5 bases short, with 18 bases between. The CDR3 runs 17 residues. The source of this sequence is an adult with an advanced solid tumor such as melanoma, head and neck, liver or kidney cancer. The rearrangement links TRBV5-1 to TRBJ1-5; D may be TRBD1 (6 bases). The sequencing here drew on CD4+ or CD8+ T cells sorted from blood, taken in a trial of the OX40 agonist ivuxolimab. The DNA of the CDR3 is TGCGCCAGCAGCTTGGGGTTGGGGCCAGGGGAGGATCAGCCCCAGCATTTT. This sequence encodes CASSLGLGPGEDQPQHF.